The count of the clone carrying this TCR beta chain is one. Its specificity is not known. The data were obtained in a study of T cell responses to AZD1222 COVID-19 vaccine. Whole-study results and caveats: Variant regions that are unmutated are reportedly the target of nearly half of spike-specific TCRs.

Germline lookup yields CDR1 LNHNV and CDR2 YYDKDF (reference sequence). Trimming pared 4 bases from V and 6 bases from J, leaving 12 bases between. The CDR3 contains 13 residues. Sequencing used immunoSEQ multiplex PCR; TCRdb keeps in-frame clones, though not all of them. Of about 140,000 clones in the sample, 80% to 95% were seen once. The chain uses TRBV15 and TRBJ1-1, with D perhaps matching TRBD1 (6 bases). Material: peripheral blood, obtained on day 0 of AZD1222 vaccination. The clonotype was recovered from an adult in good health. CDR3 region: CATSKDSFPEAFF. DNA for the CDR3: TGTGCCACCAGCAAGGACAGTTTCCCTGAAGCTTTCTTT.